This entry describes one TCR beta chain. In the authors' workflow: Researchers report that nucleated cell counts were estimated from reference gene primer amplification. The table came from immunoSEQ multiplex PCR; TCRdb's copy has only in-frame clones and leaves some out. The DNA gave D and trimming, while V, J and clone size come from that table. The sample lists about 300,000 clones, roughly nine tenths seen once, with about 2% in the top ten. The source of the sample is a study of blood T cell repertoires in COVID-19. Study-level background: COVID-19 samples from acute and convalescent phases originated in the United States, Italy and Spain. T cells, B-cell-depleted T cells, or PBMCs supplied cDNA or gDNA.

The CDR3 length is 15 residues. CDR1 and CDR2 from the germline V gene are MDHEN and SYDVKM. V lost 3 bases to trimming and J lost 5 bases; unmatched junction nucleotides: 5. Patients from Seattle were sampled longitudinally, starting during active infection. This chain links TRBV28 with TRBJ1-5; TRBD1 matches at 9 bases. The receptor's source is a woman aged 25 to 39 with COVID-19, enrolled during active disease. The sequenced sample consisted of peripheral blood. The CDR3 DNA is TGTGCCAGCAGTTTCCCCGGGACAGGGTATCAGCCCCAGCATTTT. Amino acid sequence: CASSFPGTGYQPQHF.